A selection of T cell receptor beta chains follows, all from one sample in a study of control samples from healthy donors and cancer patients. Profiling relied on immunoSEQ multiplex PCR, and the TCRdb table lists in-frame clones only, not all of them. The sample consists of tens of thousands of clones, around four fifths of them appearing once. Material: blood. These receptors originate from a man in his thirties or forties in good health. CDR3s leave out the opening cysteine and the closing phenylalanine or tryptophan.

cdr3_aa	v_call	j_call
ASSEGTGGRSPLH	TRBV6-4	TRBJ1-6
ASRRQGLTYEQY	TRBV6-5	TRBJ2-7
SVPSRDRGSNWASGGMYNEQF	TRBV29-1	TRBJ2-1
ASSVPLLGSIEAF	TRBV2	TRBJ1-1
ASSFWDTGELF	TRBV6-5	TRBJ2-2
AWKRMGQDEKLF	TRBV30	TRBJ1-4
SVEQGSKETQY	TRBV29-1	TRBJ2-5
ASSRILVASGVDEQF	TRBV4-1	TRBJ2-1
ASSPTGAAF	TRBV12-3/TRBV12-4	TRBJ1-1
ASSSTGSPF	TRBV6-5	TRBJ1-1
ASSIHLTSGGTDTQY	TRBV11-2	TRBJ2-3
ASSLRMVRGRTDTQY	TRBV27	TRBJ2-3
ASSPRDGTDTQY	TRBV28	TRBJ2-3
ASRHRGNQPQH	TRBV6-5	TRBJ1-5
ASSLGEDTEAF	TRBV11-2	TRBJ1-1
ASSPGAYYGYT	TRBV6-5	TRBJ1-2
ASSEVWGANQPQH	TRBV2	TRBJ1-5
ASSLLAANTEAF	TRBV5-1	TRBJ1-1
ASSLGPKETQY	TRBV5-1	TRBJ2-5
ASSLYEKNTEAF	TRBV5-4	TRBJ1-1
ASSRDEQF	TRBV7-3	TRBJ2-1
ASTSYMNTEAF	TRBV19	TRBJ1-1
ASRSQESGNTIY	TRBV6-6	TRBJ1-3
ASRGDGPNYGYT	TRBV6-5	TRBJ1-2
ASSSQDEQY	TRBV5-1	TRBJ2-7
ASTSVQGVSNYGYT	TRBV2	TRBJ1-2
ASSYPRTAADTQY	TRBV6-6	TRBJ2-3
AWKQDQNSPLH	TRBV30	TRBJ1-6
SVVVGSYGYT	TRBV29-1	TRBJ1-2
ASLWGSGNTIY	TRBV6-5	TRBJ1-3
ASRIVPESEAF	TRBV18	TRBJ1-1
ASSEVQVTDTQY	TRBV6-1	TRBJ2-3
ASSLGQGDVEY	TRBV7-9	TRBJ2-7
ASMTLGSVAYEQY	TRBV27	TRBJ2-7
ASSETGNYEQY	TRBV5-6	TRBJ2-7
ASGGQTGDFGKLF	TRBV28	TRBJ1-4
ASSFQAGVYGDTQY	TRBV7-9	TRBJ2-3
ASSLIGQNTEAF	TRBV9	TRBJ1-1
ASSTTIADEQF	TRBV6-5	TRBJ2-1
ASSGTGSNEKLF	TRBV7-9	TRBJ1-4
ASSLARRQGEDTQY	TRBV5-4	TRBJ2-3
ASSLGQVAEAF	TRBV7-2	TRBJ1-1
ASSWAGRPMNTEAF	TRBV5-6	TRBJ1-1
ASSTVGGDQETQY	TRBV7-6	TRBJ2-5
ASSVSDNEQF	TRBV19	TRBJ2-1
SAGGHQPQH	TRBV20-1	TRBJ1-5
ATSRDIETQY	TRBV15	TRBJ2-5